The next 7 T cell receptor beta chains were all read from a single sample in a study of blood T cell repertoires in COVID-19 (dated by TCRdb to 2018 to 2020). Receptor amplification or capture employed the immunoSEQ multiplex PCR assay. This immuneACCESS table, as held by TCRdb, lists in-frame sequences with V and J called but not all clones. Of the missing ones, under half trace to an unresolved V gene in checked studies; the others have no known cause. This sample gives 110,000 or so clones in total; about four fifths of them show up just once. Jointly, the top ten make up roughly 8% of the sample. Sequences were obtained from peripheral blood. The source is a woman between 40 and 50 years old with acute or convalescent COVID-19.

This clone was seen a single time. The V gene is TRBV5-6, the J gene TRBJ2-2; D may be TRBD2 (6 bases). The CDR3 runs 16 residues. The V gene lost 0 bases and the J gene lost 7 bases, with 16 bases spanning the gap. Per the germline V gene, CDR1 is SGHDT and CDR2 is YYEEEE. CDR3 protein: CASSLGLANTFGELFF. The CDR3 DNA is TGTGCCAGCAGCTTGGGGCTAGCGAACACCTTCGGGGAGCTGTTTTTT.

The chain combines TRBV9 with TRBJ2-1; D possibly corresponds to TRBD1 (6 bases). Germline V CDR1 and CDR2: SGDLS, YYNGEE. This CDR3 region has 16 residues. The V and J ends lost 0 bases and 4 bases respectively, with 14 bases between them. The DNA for the CDR3 is TGTGCCAGCAGCGTAGATCCCCAGGGGTCGTACAATGAGCAGTTCTTC. Encoded protein: CASSVDPQGSYNEQFF.

The CDR3 DNA reads as TGCAGCGTTGCCGGGACAGAAGGGGCTTTCTTT. It encodes CSVAGTEGAFF. This sequence joins TRBV29-1 and TRBJ1-1, with 7 bases identical to TRBD1. With V trimmed by 4 bases and J by 11 bases, 7 bases remained unmatched. Germline V gene lookup returns CDR1 SQVTM and CDR2 ANQGSEA. The CDR3 totals 11 residues.

The chain links TRBV18 to TRBJ1-4, with unresolved D. V was cut by 1 base and J by 4 bases, with 4 bases left in between. The CDR3 runs to 13 residues. The germline gives CDR1 KGHSH, CDR2 LQKENI. For the CDR3, the DNA is TGTGCCAGCTCACCACTCGGTAATGAAAAACTGTTTTTT. Translated, it gives CASSPLGNEKLFF.

The CDR3 is CAISESGLAPNEQFF. CDR3 bases: TGTGCCATCAGTGAGTCGGGACTAGCTCCCAATGAGCAGTTCTTC. J is TRBJ2-1 and V is TRBV10-3; 9 bases map to TRBD2. V shed 0 bases and J 6 bases; nucleotides not matched to a gene: 3. The germline CDR1 and CDR2 sequences are ENHRY and SYGVKD. The CDR3 is 15 residues long.

J is TRBJ2-2 and V is TRBV30; 7 bases map to TRBD1. Trimming at V came to 4 bases and at J to 5 bases, leaving 7 bases not matched to a gene. The germline V gene has CDR1 GTSNPN and CDR2 SVGIG (reference sequence). The CDR3 contains 14 residues. This chain's CDR3 is CAWIVRGWTGELFF. The CDR3 bases are TGTGCCTGGATAGTCAGGGGGTGGACCGGGGAGCTGTTTTTT.

The V and J genes are TRBV6-5 and TRBJ1-1; 9 positions agree with TRBD1. CDR3 length: 16 amino acids. The trim removed 4 bases at V and 4 bases at J, leaving 10 bases unmatched. Germline V gives CDR1 MNHEY, CDR2 SVGAGI. The chain's CDR3 is CASSSQSGTGTTEAFF. For the CDR3, the DNA is TGTGCCAGCAGTTCACAATCCGGGACAGGGACCACTGAAGCTTTCTTT.